In its sample, the clone carrying this TCR beta chain was seen many times. The record originates from a study of human T cells and chemical hapten exposure. Study context: The use of 2% DPC on 2 cm by 2 cm of upper inner arm skin constituted sensitization. Patients having alopecia areata, totalis or universalis were mostly female.

Germline V gene sequence: CDR1 KGHSH, CDR2 LQKENI. The CDR3 covers 15 residues. Trimming stripped 5 bases from V and 0 bases from J, with 14 bases between. Time point given: pre-sensitization, week 0. Treatment given: therapeutic diphenylcyclopropenone sensitization with weekly scalp DPC. TCRdb reprocessed the RACE reads via MiXCR and lists one record per CDR3 protein. The sample holds a few hundred thousand distinct CDR3 sequences, 5.5% seen once. Sequences were derived from whole blood, sampled in connection with sensitization to the hapten diphenylcyclopropenone (DPC). J is TRBJ2-7 and V is TRBV18, with D tentatively TRBD1 (7 bases). This receptor was identified in a young woman with alopecia areata. Some clones in this sample may be carry-over from other donors' samples. The CDR3 spells CASSGSGGNSYEQYF. The CDR3 DNA sequence: TGTGCCAGCTCAGGGTCAGGGGGGAACTCCTACGAGCAGTACTTC.